Listed below are T cell receptor beta chains from one sample, sequenced in a study of T-cell reconstitution after alpha-beta-depleted transplantation in children. TCRdb reprocessed the PCR reads with MiXCR, giving one entry per CDR3 protein. In the table there are 330,000 or so distinct CDR3 sequences, about 9.4% of which are singletons. This specimen was PBMCs, taken before TCRalphabeta/CD19-depleted stem cell transplant. These receptors were taken from a boy in the first two years of life with acute myeloid leukemia, due to receive a stem cell transplant. CDR3s include the opening cysteine and the closing phenylalanine or tryptophan. D genes are given only for firm matches. Rows give clone size only sometimes, using once, few, many, or a class for an expanded clone.

D	size	J	V	CDR3	DNA
NA	NA	TRBJ1-2	TRBV7-9	CASSLAWAYYGYTF	TGTGCCAGCAGCTTAGCGTGGGCCTACTATGGCTACACCTTC
TRBD2	many	TRBJ2-3	TRBV7-9	CASSFKRLAGGTDTQYF	TGTGCCAGCAGCTTCAAGCGACTAGCGGGGGGCACAGATACGCAGTATTTT
NA	many	TRBJ2-1	TRBV4-2	CASCNGTPHCNEQFF	TGTGCCAGCTGTAACGGGACTCCCCATTGCAATGAGCAGTTCTTC
TRBD1	many	TRBJ1-5	TRBV12-3/TRBV12-4	CASDHGPGQIQPQHF	TGTGCCAGCGATCATGGGCCGGGACAGATACAGCCCCAGCATTTT
TRBD2	many	TRBJ2-1	TRBV7-3	CASSLTGTSGGYNEQFF	TGTGCCAGCAGCTTGACCGGGACTAGCGGGGGGTACAATGAGCAGTTCTTC
TRBD1	NA	TRBJ2-7	TRBV12-3/TRBV12-4	CASSPTGLDSYEQYF	TGTGCCAGCAGTCCGACAGGGTTGGATTCCTACGAGCAGTACTTC
NA	many	TRBJ2-5	TRBV2	CASSEMGGVQETQYF	TGTGCCAGCAGTGAAATGGGGGGAGTCCAAGAGACCCAGTACTTC
TRBD2	many	TRBJ2-5	TRBV12-3/TRBV12-4	CASSLTSGGEETQYF	TGTGCCAGCAGTTTGACTAGCGGGGGGGAAGAGACCCAGTACTTC
NA	NA	TRBJ1-4	TRBV5-4	CASSSRQGANEKLFF	TGTGCCAGCAGCTCGAGACAAGGCGCAAATGAAAAACTGTTTTTT
NA	many	TRBJ2-3	TRBV5-8	CASSLARGSTDTQYF	TGTGCCAGCAGCTTGGCCAGAGGCAGCACAGATACGCAGTATTTT
NA	many	TRBJ2-5	TRBV25-1	CASSRRRAGVETQYF	TGTGCCAGCAGCCGCCGAAGGGCCGGTGTGGAGACCCAGTACTTC
NA	NA	TRBJ2-3	TRBV2	CASSVVKLAPTSTDTQYF	TGTGCCAGCAGTGTGGTTAAACTAGCTCCTACTAGCACAGATACGCAGTATTTT
NA	few	TRBJ2-2	TRBV4-2	CASSQVWATGELFF	TGTGCCAGCAGCCAAGTTTGGGCCACCGGGGAGCTGTTTTTT
TRBD1	NA	TRBJ2-7	TRBV7-2	CASTPRGTGSYEQYF	TGTGCCAGCACCCCAAGGGGGACAGGCTCCTACGAGCAGTACTTC
TRBD2	many	TRBJ2-7	TRBV7-2	CASSLAGTSLSYEQYF	TGTGCCAGCAGCTTAGCGGGGACTAGTCTCTCCTACGAGCAGTACTTC
NA	many	TRBJ2-5	TRBV20-1	CSASSGVVSQETQYF	TGCAGTGCTAGTTCAGGGGTGGTCTCCCAAGAGACCCAGTACTTC
TRBD1	NA	TRBJ1-2	TRBV12-3/TRBV12-4	CASRLQGARDGYTF	TGTGCCAGCAGGTTACAGGGGGCGAGAGACGGCTACACCTTC
NA	many	TRBJ2-1	TRBV20-1	CSARDETVVNNEQFF	TGCAGTGCTAGAGATGAGACCGTGGTAAACAATGAGCAGTTCTTC
NA	many	TRBJ2-7	TRBV20-1	CSAREAAGERDEQYF	TGCAGTGCTAGAGAAGCAGCGGGTGAAAGGGACGAGCAGTACTTC
TRBD2	NA	TRBJ2-1	TRBV29-1	CSVEGQTSGAYNEQFF	TGCAGCGTTGAAGGTCAGACTAGCGGGGCTTACAATGAGCAGTTCTTC
TRBD1	many	TRBJ1-6	TRBV6-5	CASSHLNRGKGGNSPLHF	TGTGCCAGCAGCCACTTGAACAGGGGAAAGGGGGGTAATTCACCCCTCCACTTT
NA	few	TRBJ1-3	TRBV13	CASSEGLSSGNTIYF	TGTGCCAGCAGCGAGGGACTTAGCTCTGGAAACACCATATATTTT
TRBD1	many	TRBJ2-7	TRBV5-1	CASSAGTVLTEQYF	TGCGCCAGCAGCGCCGGGACAGTATTGACCGAGCAGTACTTC
TRBD1	many	TRBJ1-6	TRBV7-3	CASSSTGAYNSPLHF	TGTGCCAGCAGCTCGACAGGGGCGTATAATTCACCCCTCCACTTT
NA	NA	TRBJ1-2	TRBV7-2	CASSLGAGPYGYTF	TGTGCCAGCAGCTTAGGGGCAGGGCCCTATGGCTACACCTTC
TRBD2	NA	TRBJ2-7	TRBV4-3	CASSRTYLTSAEQYF	TGCGCCAGCAGCCGAACCTACCTGACTAGCGCCGAGCAGTACTTC
NA	NA	TRBJ2-5	TRBV9	CASSVGAGPLAETQYF	TGTGCCAGCAGCGTAGGGGCGGGACCCTTAGCAGAGACCCAGTACTTC
NA	many	TRBJ1-2	TRBV28	CASSYQGWGYGYTF	TGTGCCAGCAGTTATCAGGGATGGGGCTATGGCTACACCTTC
TRBD1	NA	TRBJ2-5	TRBV7-3	CASSLFSGQGQETQYF	TGTGCCAGCAGCTTATTCTCGGGACAGGGACAAGAGACCCAGTACTTC
NA	many	TRBJ1-1	TRBV12-3/TRBV12-4	CASSLYRVRDDTEAFF	TGTGCCAGCAGTTTATACAGGGTGAGGGATGACACTGAAGCTTTCTTT
NA	few	TRBJ1-1	TRBV5-1	CASSLGRVANTEAFF	TGCGCCAGCAGCTTGGGCAGGGTGGCGAACACTGAAGCTTTCTTT
NA	few	TRBJ2-6	TRBV11-1	CASSLPGNALSGANVLTF	TGTGCCAGCAGCTTACCGGGGAACGCCCTCTCTGGGGCCAACGTCCTGACTTTC
TRBD2	many	TRBJ2-3	TRBV7-3	CASSQTSGSTDTQYF	TGTGCCAGCAGCCAAACTAGCGGGAGCACAGATACGCAGTATTTT
NA	NA	TRBJ2-2	TRBV12-1	CASSPWVRGSSTGELFF	TGTGCCAGCAGCCCATGGGTCCGGGGGTCGAGCACCGGGGAGCTGTTTTTT
TRBD1	many	TRBJ2-7	TRBV5-1	CASSSLQGARDEQYF	TGCGCCAGCAGCTCACTTCAGGGGGCAAGAGACGAGCAGTACTTC
TRBD2	many	TRBJ2-1	TRBV24-1	CATRTSGRQEQFF	TGTGCCACCAGGACTAGCGGGAGGCAAGAGCAGTTCTTC
TRBD2	many	TRBJ2-1	TRBV7-8	CASSPRTSANEQFF	TGTGCCAGCAGCCCCAGGACTAGCGCCAATGAGCAGTTCTTC
TRBD1	many	TRBJ1-6	TRBV12-3/TRBV12-4	CASSSSGTGASPLHF	TGTGCCAGCAGTTCCTCCGGGACAGGGGCCTCACCCCTCCACTTT
TRBD2	few	TRBJ2-3	TRBV4-2	CASSQQASGGPTDTQYF	TGTGCCAGCAGCCAGCAGGCCAGCGGGGGGCCCACAGATACGCAGTATTTT
NA	NA	TRBJ2-1	TRBV7-3	CASSLGPGPPSGFF	TGTGCCAGCAGCTTAGGCCCGGGTCCCCCCAGTGGGTTCTTC
NA	NA	TRBJ2-6	TRBV5-1	CASSFAGVSSGANVLTF	TGCGCCAGCAGCTTCGCAGGGGTCAGCTCTGGGGCCAACGTCCTGACTTTC
TRBD1	few	TRBJ2-7	TRBV2	CASSEDRGFVYEQYF	TGTGCCAGCAGTGAAGACAGGGGCTTCGTCTACGAGCAGTACTTC
TRBD1	NA	TRBJ1-5	TRBV20-1	CCARPGQGVLGKGPQHF	TGCTGTGCTCGACCGGGACAGGGGGTACTAGGAAAGGGGCCCCAGCATTTT
NA	many	TRBJ1-6	TRBV5-5	CASSLDRPGGGSSPLHF	TGTGCCAGCAGCTTGGACAGGCCCGGAGGGGGAAGTTCACCCCTCCACTTT
TRBD2	NA	TRBJ2-5	TRBV11-2	CASSFSPLREGLETQYF	TGTGCCAGCAGCTTTTCCCCCCTTCGGGAGGGCCTAGAGACCCAGTACTTC